One sample yielded the 3 T cell receptor beta chains listed below, sequenced in a study of blood T cells in healthy people across ages (dated by TCRdb to 2013 to 2016). Library preparation was by 5' RACE. Instrument used: Illumina HiSeq 2500. A second PCR of 7 to 11 cycles was performed with a sample-barcoded 5' primer and a J-beta primer mix. TCRdb trimmed public reads at Q25 via fastp, called clones via MiXCR and kept in-frame beta chains. Duplicate CDR3 protein sequences are folded into a single record with the most common DNA and genes. The sample contains about 650,000 distinct CDR3 sequences, approximately 31% of them found a single time. The ten largest clonotypes hold over 15% of the sample. Sequenced: blood. The source is a woman aged 80 or older in good health. Donor details come from another sample of the same person, matched by shared clones.

The chain links TRBV20-1 to TRBJ1-2, with 12 bases fitting TRBD1. The germline CDR1 and CDR2 sequences are DFQATT and SNEGSKA (reference sequence). The CDR3 covers 15 residues. V gave up 4 bases and J gave up 6 bases; unmatched junction bases: 9. The CDR3 sequence is CSAIPGQGARNGYTF. As DNA, the CDR3 is TGCAGTGCTATACCGGGACAGGGGGCGAGGAATGGCTACACCTTC.

This clonotype was detected many times. DNA for the CDR3: TGTGCCAGCAGACCTCCCCGGGGCGATAATTCACCCCTCCACTTT. Translating it yields CASRPPRGDNSPLHF. This chain uses TRBV6-5 with TRBJ1-6; the D gene is possibly TRBD1 (5 bases). This CDR3 spans 15 amino acids. Germline V gene sequence: CDR1 MNHEY, CDR2 SVGAGI. Trimming stripped 6 bases from V and 5 bases from J, with 14 bases between.

This clonotype was seen a few times. The chain carries TRBV28 and TRBJ2-2, with TRBD1 matching over 7 bases. CDR3 size: 16 residues. The V gene end was trimmed by 5 bases and the J gene end by 2 bases; junction bases not matched to a gene: 8. Germline-derived CDR1 and CDR2 are MDHEN and SYDVKM. As DNA, the CDR3 is TGTGCCAGCAGTGACCTCGGGACAGCCAACACCGGGGAGCTGTTTTTT. Amino acids: CASSDLGTANTGELFF. The whole variable domain, filled in from reference TRBV28 and TRBJ2-2, reads DVKVTQSSRYLVKRTGEKVFLECVQDMDHENMFWYRQDPGLGLRLIYFSYDVKMKEKGDIPEGYSVSREKKERFSLILESASTNQTSMYLCASSDLGTANTGELFFGEGSRLTVL.